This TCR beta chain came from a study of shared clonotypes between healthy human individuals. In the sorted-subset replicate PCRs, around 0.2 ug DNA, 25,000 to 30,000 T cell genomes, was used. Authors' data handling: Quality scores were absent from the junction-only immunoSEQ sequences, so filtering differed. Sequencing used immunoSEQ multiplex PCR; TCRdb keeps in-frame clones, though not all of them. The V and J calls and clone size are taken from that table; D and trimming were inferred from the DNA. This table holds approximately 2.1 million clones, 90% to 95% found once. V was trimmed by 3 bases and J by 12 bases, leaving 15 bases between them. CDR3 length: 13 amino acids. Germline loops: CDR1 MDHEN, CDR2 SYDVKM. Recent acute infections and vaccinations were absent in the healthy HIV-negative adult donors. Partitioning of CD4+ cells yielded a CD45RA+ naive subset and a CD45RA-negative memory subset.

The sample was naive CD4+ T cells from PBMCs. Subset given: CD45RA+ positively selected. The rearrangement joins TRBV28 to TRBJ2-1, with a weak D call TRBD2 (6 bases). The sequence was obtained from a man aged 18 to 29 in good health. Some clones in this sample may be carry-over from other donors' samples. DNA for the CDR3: TGTGCCAGCAGTTTTTCTCAAGGGACTCTGCAGTTCTTC. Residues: CASSFSQGTLQFF.